This paragraph reports one TCR beta chain. The CDR3 is 16 residues long. CDR1 LGHDT and CDR2 YNNKEL come from the germline V gene (reference sequence). V was pared by 5 bases and J by 7 bases, with 11 bases of the junction left unmatched. The sample is drawn from a study of blood T cell repertoires in COVID-19. The overall study: There were acute and convalescent COVID-19 samples, and they came from the United States, Italy and Spain. T cells, B-cell-depleted T cells, or PBMCs provided the cDNA or gDNA that served as material.

How the authors handled the data: Estimates of nucleated cell counts were drawn from the amplification of reference gene primers. Sequenced by immunoSEQ multiplex PCR; TCRdb stores in-frame clones only, minus some. V and J calls and clone size are given by that table; D and trimming were obtained from the DNA. The repertoire holds fewer than 25,000 clones, with nearly 90% as singletons. The clonotype comes from a human donor in a cohort sampled during active COVID-19. The sequenced sample consisted of peripheral blood. The chain is built from TRBV3-1 (or the pseudogene TRBV3-2) and TRBJ1-4; 9 nucleotides line up with TRBD1. The CDR3 DNA reads TGTGCCAGCAGCTTAAATCCAGGGACAGGGTCTGAAAAACTGTTTTTT. This gives the protein CASSLNPGTGSEKLFF.